This T cell receptor (beta chain) derives from a study of monozygotic twins with inflammatory bowel disease. The study, taken as a whole, reports: Subtypes among T cells remained indistinguishable.

A note on this clonotype: Its antigen remains unidentified.

Whole blood without T cell sorting served as the source of isolated total RNA. TCRdb processed the 5' RACE reads again and assigns one entry to each CDR3 protein, with no DNA. The sample holds 350,000 to 500,000 distinct CDR3 sequences. The TCR sequence derives from a human donor with ulcerative colitis or Crohn's disease, or a healthy co-twin of an affected twin (not recorded which). Sequencing was performed on blood.

CDR3 loop: CASSPGLEQYF. The V call is TRBV18, the J call TRBJ2-7. In germline, CDR1 is KGHSH, CDR2 LQKENI. The CDR3 loop spans 11 amino acids. Looking up the rest from reference TRBV18 and TRBJ2-7 gives the full variable domain: NAGVMQNPRHLVRRRGQEARLRCSPMKGHSHVYWYRQLPEEGLKFMVYLQKENIIDESGMPKERFSAEFPKEGPSILRIQQVVRGDSAAYFCASSPGLEQYFGPGTRLTVT.